These 18 T cell receptor beta chains share one sample of origin, sequenced in a study of blood T cell repertoires in COVID-19 (dated by TCRdb to about 2020). Libraries were made using the immunoSEQ multiplex PCR assay. Not all clones reach the TCRdb copy of this immuneACCESS table, which keeps in-frame sequences only. Checked studies attribute under half of the gap to unresolved V genes and leave the rest unexplained. Recorded for this sample are approximately 160,000 clones; roughly 84% of them occurred a single time. The ten largest clones take up roughly 2.9% of the sample. The sequenced material came from peripheral blood. These receptors were obtained from a woman in her fifties or sixties with acute or convalescent COVID-19.

The chain couples TRBV29-1 to TRBJ1-1, with 7 bases matching TRBD1. The CDR3 runs to 15 residues. Germline CDR1 is SQVTM and CDR2 is ANQGSEA. The J segment lost 5 bases and the V segment lost 1 base, leaving 10 bases of the junction unmatched. This CDR3 is CSVEVPGTVRTEAFF. The CDR3 region has the DNA TGCAGCGTTGAAGTCCCCGGGACAGTTCGGACTGAAGCTTTCTTT. Full variable domain (outside the CDR3, taken from reference TRBV29-1 and TRBJ1-1): SAVISQKPSRDICQRGTSLTIQCQVDSQVTMMFWYRQQPGQSLTLIATANQGSEATYESGFVIDKFPISRPNLTFSTLTVSNMSPEDSSIYLCSVEVPGTVRTEAFFGQGTRLTVV.

The rearrangement uses TRBV24-1 and TRBJ1-4; tentatively, D is TRBD1 (5 bases). Germline values: CDR1 KGHDR, CDR2 SFDVKD. The CDR3 runs to 12 residues. V lost 5 bases, J lost 12 bases, and 12 bases lay in between. Here the CDR3 reads CATSVQGGELFF. The DNA of the CDR3 is TGTGCCACCAGTGTCCAGGGTGGAGAACTGTTTTTT.

The rearrangement joins TRBV5-1 to TRBJ2-3, with 15 bases lining up with TRBD2. Germline V gene data show CDR1 as SGHRS and CDR2 as YFSETQ. CDR3 length: 16 amino acids. V shed 4 bases and J 6 bases; nucleotides not matched to a gene: 6. In DNA form, the CDR3 reads TGCGCCAGCAGCCCTGGACTAGCGGGGGGGCCGGATACGCAGTATTTT. Protein sequence: CASSPGLAGGPDTQYF.

CDR3 DNA sequence: TGTGCCAGCAGTTTGAGGGACACCAATAATTCACCCCTCCACTTT. It yields the protein CASSLRDTNNSPLHF. The rearrangement uses TRBV28 and TRBJ1-6, with D maybe TRBD1 (6 bases). The CDR3 spans 15 residues. CDR1 and CDR2 (germline): MDHEN, SYDVKM. The V end lost 3 bases, the J end lost 5 bases, and 11 bases lay between the germline ends.

V usage is TRBV18 and J usage is TRBJ1-5, with a tentative D call TRBD1 (5 bases). Trimming took 5 bases from V and 4 from J, leaving 9 bases between them. The CDR3 runs to 13 residues. Looked up from germline, CDR1 is KGHSH and CDR2 is LQKENI. The CDR3 DNA reads as TGTGCCAGCTCAGAACAGGAGAATCAGCCCCAGCATTTT. Translated, it gives CASSEQENQPQHF.

This clone was detected once. CDR3 loop: CASSPGAGNEKLFF. The CDR3 coding sequence is TGTGCCAGCAGTCCAGGGGCGGGTAATGAAAAACTGTTTTTT. The chain has TRBV6-5 and TRBJ1-4, with D perhaps TRBD1 (6 bases). Germline V gives CDR1 MNHEY, CDR2 SVGAGI. This CDR3 region has 14 residues. V was shortened by 5 bases and J by 4 bases, with 11 bases between the two germline ends.

The rearrangement uses TRBV6-2 or TRBV6-3 and TRBJ2-1; D unresolved. Trimming cost V 0 bases and J 5 bases, with 5 bases left between them. Germline CDR1 reads MNHEY; CDR2 reads SVGEGT. CDR3 length: 13 amino acids. CDR3 residues: CASSYSQNNEQFF. The CDR3 nucleotides are TGTGCCAGCAGTTACTCCCAGAACAATGAGCAGTTCTTC.

The chain uses TRBV13 and TRBJ2-7; tentatively, D is TRBD1 (5 bases). The germline V gene encodes CDR1 PRHDT and CDR2 FYEKMQ (reference sequence). The CDR3 totals 12 residues. V was shortened by 5 bases and J by 4 bases, with 9 bases between the two germline ends. The CDR3 coding sequence is TGTGCCAGCAGCCGAAGGGGTTACGAGCAGTACTTC. This sequence encodes CASSRRGYEQYF. Based on the CDR3 plus reference TRBV13 and TRBJ2-7, the full variable domain is AAGVIQSPRHLIKEKRETATLKCYPIPRHDTVYWYQQGPGQDPQFLISFYEKMQSDKGSIPDRFSAQQFSDYHSELNMSSLELGDSALYFCASSRRGYEQYFGPGTRLTVT.

This chain connects TRBV7-8 to TRBJ1-1, with 9 bases lining up with TRBD1. V lost 3 bases to trimming and J lost 0 bases; unmatched junction nucleotides: 5. The CDR3 has 16 amino acids. The germline gives CDR1 SGHVS, CDR2 FQNEAQ. The CDR3 DNA reads TGTGCCAGCAGCTTCAGGGACAGGGTCATGAACACTGAAGCTTTCTTT. It translates to CASSFRDRVMNTEAFF.

The chain employs TRBV7-8 and TRBJ1-2; 10 positions agree with TRBD1. This CDR3 comprises 15 residues. V gave up 4 bases and J gave up 3 bases; unmatched junction bases: 5. Germline CDR1 reads SGHVS; CDR2 reads FQNEAQ. The CDR3 here is CASSSGTGADYGYTF. The DNA of the CDR3 is TGTGCCAGCAGCTCCGGGACAGGGGCGGACTATGGCTACACCTTC.

The chain recombines TRBV20-1 with TRBJ1-4; perhaps TRBD1 as D (6 bases). The V gene's germline CDR1 is DFQATT and CDR2 SNEGSKA (reference sequence). The germline V and J ends were trimmed by 6 bases and 2 bases, with 13 bases remaining between them. CDR3 length: 14 residues. The CDR3 loop reads CSASQGRTNEKLFF. In nucleotides, the CDR3 is TGCAGTGCGAGTCAGGGGCGGACTAATGAAAAACTGTTTTTT.

This chain uses TRBV4-2 with TRBJ1-2; D perhaps matches TRBD1 (6 bases). The CDR3 is 17 residues long. V lost 0 bases and J 1 base, leaving 15 bases between the germline ends. Germline V gives CDR1 LGHNA, CDR2 YNFKEQ. DNA for the CDR3: TGTGCCAGCAGCCAAGATGGGGGCAGGGATGTTAACTATGGCTACACCTTC. Translation gives CASSQDGGRDVNYGYTF.

CDR3 region: CASSSGGGSYEQYF. DNA of the CDR3: TGCGCCAGCAGCTCGGGAGGGGGTTCCTACGAGCAGTACTTC. The V and J genes are TRBV5-1 and TRBJ2-7; 8 bases are a match to TRBD2. V lost 3 bases to trimming and J lost 1 base; unmatched junction nucleotides: 3. Germline V gene lookup returns CDR1 SGHRS and CDR2 YFSETQ. The CDR3 is 14 amino acids.

The V gene is TRBV3-1 (or the pseudogene TRBV3-2), the J gene TRBJ2-2, with D unresolved. Trimming took off 1 base at V and 0 bases at J, with 12 bases between the two ends. Germline V gene data show CDR1 as LGHDT and CDR2 as YNNKEL (reference sequence). The CDR3 consists of 17 residues. Here the CDR3 reads CASSQGLSFANTGELFF. In DNA form, the CDR3 reads TGTGCCAGCAGCCAAGGGCTCTCCTTCGCGAACACCGGGGAGCTGTTTTTT.

The chain uses TRBV2 and TRBJ1-1; D perhaps matches TRBD1 (6 bases). Per germline, CDR1 SNHLY and CDR2 FYNNEI. V gave up 5 bases and J gave up 4 bases, with 17 bases separating them. The CDR3 extends over 15 amino acids. The CDR3, as DNA: TGTGCCAGCAGTTGGAAAACAGGGATGGGCACTGAAGCTTTCTTT. Amino acids: CASSWKTGMGTEAFF. The full variable domain, with the rest looked up from reference TRBV2 and TRBJ1-1, is EPEVTQTPSHQVTQMGQEVILRCVPISNHLYFYWYRQILGQKVEFLVSFYNNEISEKSEIFDDQFSVERPDGSNFTLKIRSTKLEDSAMYFCASSWKTGMGTEAFFGQGTRLTVV.

There are a few counts of this clone. This sequence joins TRBV5-5 and TRBJ2-1, with 12 bases that match TRBD1. Germline CDR1 and CDR2: SGHKS and YYEKEE (reference sequence). The CDR3 loop spans 16 amino acids. Germline trimming cut 4 bases from V and 8 bases from J; bases unmatched to any gene: 10. The CDR3 here is CASSGFSGTGGDEQFF. The CDR3 nucleotides read TGTGCCAGCAGCGGGTTCTCCGGGACAGGGGGCGATGAGCAGTTCTTC.

The J gene is TRBJ2-2, the V gene TRBV19, with D maybe TRBD1 (6 bases). Trimming took 8 bases from V and 9 from J, leaving 16 bases between them. Germline values: CDR1 LNHDA, CDR2 SQIVND (reference sequence). The length of the CDR3 is 13 residues. The CDR3 DNA is TGTGCCAGTGAGGGGACACTGGTTAGGGAGCTGTTTTTT. Translated: CASEGTLVRELFF.

The chain links TRBV6-5 to TRBJ2-3; 9 bases fit TRBD1. The CDR3 runs 15 residues. V gave up 4 bases and J gave up 2 bases; unmatched junction bases: 4. Germline V gene data show CDR1 as MNHEY and CDR2 as SVGAGI. The CDR3 DNA follows: TGTGCCAGCAGTTCCGGACAGGGGACCACAGATACGCAGTATTTT. Residues: CASSSGQGTTDTQYF.